Presented here are 2 T cell receptor beta chains from one specimen sequenced in a study of blood T cell repertoires in COVID-19. The data were produced by immunoSEQ multiplex PCR, yet TCRdb's version contains in-frame clones alone and is incomplete. The profile shows roughly 350,000 clones, 88% of them singletons. The sample comprised peripheral blood. All receptors come from a woman aged 70-85 years with COVID-19, enrolled during active disease.

This clone was found once. The V gene is TRBV11-2, the J gene TRBJ1-1; 7 nucleotides match TRBD1. Trimming at V came to 3 bases and at J to 7 bases, leaving 2 bases not matched to a gene. The CDR3 spans 12 residues. The germline V gene has CDR1 SGHAT and CDR2 FQNNGV. The CDR3 sequence: CASSLGQIEAFF. The CDR3 bases are TGTGCCAGCAGCTTGGGACAGATTGAAGCTTTCTTT.

This clone was seen just once. The V call is TRBV2, the J call TRBJ2-7; unclear D gene. The length of the CDR3 is 14 residues. The germline V gene encodes CDR1 SNHLY and CDR2 FYNNEI. V lost 7 bases to trimming and J lost 0 bases, with 13 bases between them. In nucleotides, the CDR3 is TGTGCCAGCATCGATGACAACCGCTCCTACGAGCAGTACTTC. Protein product: CASIDDNRSYEQYF.